This TCR beta chain was recorded in a study of PD-1 blockade in classical Hodgkin lymphoma. Every patient experienced relapse after autologous stem cell transplantation, and brentuximab vedotin exposure varied. Here immunoSEQ multiplex PCR was the method, and the copy in TCRdb shows in-frame clones only, minus some. Among tens of thousands of clones listed, about 92% were seen once. As for this clone: Its antigen is not identified.

Regarding the study as a whole: Anyone who began nivolumab under 1 year after ASCT was excluded. Why repertoires differed is undefined; disease activity or prior therapy possibly contributed. When set against healthy donors, newly diagnosed patients were reported to show lower baseline TCR diversity. At C4D1, TCR diversity had climbed significantly for CD4+ cells, though not for CD8+ cells.

The CDR3 totals 13 residues. CDR1 and CDR2 from the germline V gene are SGHNT and YYREEE (reference sequence). Trimming stripped 4 bases from V and 7 bases from J, with 12 bases between. The sequence was obtained from a human donor with classical Hodgkin lymphoma. The chain couples TRBV5-4 to TRBJ1-5; perhaps TRBD1 as D (5 bases). The material sequenced was peripheral blood mononuclear cells (PBMCs), taken at baseline. The DNA for the CDR3 is TGTGCCAGCAGCCAGGGAACTGGACAGCCCCAGCATTTT. Protein sequence: CASSQGTGQPQHF. Full variable domain (rest looked up from reference TRBV5-4 and TRBJ1-5): ETGVTQSPTHLIKTRGQQVTLRCSSQSGHNTVSWYQQALGQGPQFIFQYYREEENGRGNFPPRFSGLQFPNYSSELNVNALELDDSALYLCASSQGTGQPQHFGDGTRLSIL.